This T cell receptor beta chain is from a study of low-dose radiotherapy and immunotherapy resistance in tumors. With TRAV- and TRBV-specific primers, first-strand cDNA was made, covering the alpha and beta chains. TCR amplification used about 20 PCR cycles, a constant-region primer and a V-primer adapter. TCRdb passed the reads through MiXCR, listing each CDR3 protein once. There are roughly 100,000 distinct CDR3 sequences in the sample; 20% to 25% occur only once, and 4.1% lies in the top ten. The J segment lost 7 bases and the V segment lost 3 bases, leaving 7 bases of the junction unmatched. CDR1 and CDR2 (germline): KGHDR, SFDVKD. This CDR3 contains 15 residues. The time point is: after trial treatment. Regarding treatment: LDRT plus nivolumab, ipilimumab, low-dose cyclophosphamide and aspirin (RACIN trial). Patients qualified if they had advanced solid tumors that lacked tumor-infiltrating lymphocytes.

This clonotype appeared many times. This rearrangement joins TRBV24-1 to TRBJ2-7, with 11 bases matching TRBD1. Sequences were derived from PBMCs, sampled after low-dose radiotherapy plus immunotherapy. The sequence came from a male donor with prostate cancer. CDR3 nucleotides: TGTGCCACCAGTGATCCCGGACAGGGGGCGCAGGAGCAGTACTTC. Encoded protein: CATSDPGQGAQEQYF.